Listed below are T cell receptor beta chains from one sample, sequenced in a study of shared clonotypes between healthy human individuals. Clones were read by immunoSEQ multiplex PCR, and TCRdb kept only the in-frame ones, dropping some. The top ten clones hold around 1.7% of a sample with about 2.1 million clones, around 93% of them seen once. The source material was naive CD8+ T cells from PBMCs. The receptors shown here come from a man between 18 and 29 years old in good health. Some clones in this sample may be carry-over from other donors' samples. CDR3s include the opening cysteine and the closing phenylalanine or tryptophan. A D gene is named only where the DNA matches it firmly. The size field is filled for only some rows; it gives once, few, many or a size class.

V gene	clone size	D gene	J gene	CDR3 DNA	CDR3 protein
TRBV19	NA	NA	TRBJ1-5	TGTGCCAGTAGTCCCGGTCCGGGCAATCAGCCCCAGCATTTT	CASSPGPGNQPQHF
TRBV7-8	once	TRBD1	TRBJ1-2	TGTGCCAGCAGCCCAGGGGGGGCAGGCTACTATGGCTACACCTTC	CASSPGGAGYYGYTF
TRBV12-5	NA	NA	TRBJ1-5	TGTGCTAGTGGCGCCGACACTCACCAGCCCCAGCATTTT	CASGADTHQPQHF
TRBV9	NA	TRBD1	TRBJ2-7	TGTGCCAGCAGCGTAGAAGGGACAGGGTCCTACGAGCAGTACTTC	CASSVEGTGSYEQYF
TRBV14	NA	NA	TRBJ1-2	TGTGCCAGCAGCCTGGGGCAGAGAACTAACTATGGCTACACCTTC	CASSLGQRTNYGYTF
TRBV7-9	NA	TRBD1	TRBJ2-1	TGTGCCAGCAGCCCTAACAGGGGCGCTAGCCCAAGCTCCTACAATGAGCAGTTCTTC	CASSPNRGASPSSYNEQFF
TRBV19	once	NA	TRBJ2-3	TGTGCCAGTAGTATTCGTATCGGCTCGACAGATACGCAGTATTTT	CASSIRIGSTDTQYF
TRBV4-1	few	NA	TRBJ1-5	TGCGCCAGCAGCCAAGGTCAAAATAGCAATCAGCCCCAGCATTTT	CASSQGQNSNQPQHF
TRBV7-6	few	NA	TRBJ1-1	TGTGCCAGCAGCCCCGGACAGAACACTGAAGCTTTCTTT	CASSPGQNTEAFF
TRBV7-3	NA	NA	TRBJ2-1	TGTGCCAGCAGTTCAGGGAGAGGCGTCTACAATGAGCAGTTCTTC	CASSSGRGVYNEQFF
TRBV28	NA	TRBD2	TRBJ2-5	TGTGCCGCGGGGGGAGGAGAAGAGACCCAGTACTTC	CAAGGGEETQYF
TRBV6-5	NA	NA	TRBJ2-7	TGTGCCAGCAGTTACTCTATGGGGTTTGGCTCCTACGAGCAGTACTTC	CASSYSMGFGSYEQYF
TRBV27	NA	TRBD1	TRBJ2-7	TGTGCCAGCAGTCTCCGGGACAGGGTCTACGAGCAGTACTTC	CASSLRDRVYEQYF
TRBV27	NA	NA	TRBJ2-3	TGTGCCAGCAGTTTATCCCCACGACAGAGTACCACAGATACGCAGTATTTT	CASSLSPRQSTTDTQYF
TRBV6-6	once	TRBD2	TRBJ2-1	TGTGCCAGCAGTTACTTTGCGGGAGACAATGAGCAGTTCTTC	CASSYFAGDNEQFF